This T cell receptor (beta chain) stems from a study of identical twins. This CDR3 region has 13 residues. Germline V gene data show CDR1 as DFQATT and CDR2 as SNEGSKA (reference sequence). Trimming removed 1 base at V and 7 bases at J, with 10 bases between. In TCRdb, the 5' RACE reads were re-called with MiXCR into one record per CDR3 protein. The data show 270,000 or so distinct CDR3 sequences, with about 9% seen just once and roughly 3.1% held by the top ten. Every sampled donor was Caucasian and healthy. Findings of the study overall: Conclusions came from cross-sectional statistical analysis, not from following the same donors. For monozygotic twins, models underestimated out-of-frame TCR alpha sharing.

The table lists this clonotype with a few counts. Its antigen remains unknown. This sample also belongs to another study, concerning yellow fever vaccine responses in identical twins.

The chain employs TRBV20-1 and TRBJ1-4, with a tentative D call TRBD1 (6 bases). The clonotype comes from a woman aged 18-29 years in good health. The material sequenced was CD8+ T cells sorted from blood. CDR3: CSARVQGPEKLFF. DNA for the CDR3: TGCAGTGCTAGAGTACAGGGACCTGAAAAACTGTTTTTT.